These 21 T cell receptor beta chains were all obtained from the same sample, sequenced in a study of blood T cell repertoires in COVID-19. Only in-frame clones appear in the TCRdb table, and some are missing; sequencing was by immunoSEQ multiplex PCR. This sample carries around 180,000 clones, roughly three quarters of them seen once, and the ten largest clones take around 16%. Sequences were obtained from peripheral blood. Receptors originate from a man in his 60s with active or convalescent COVID-19.

The rearrangement uses TRBV4-1 and TRBJ2-7; D not resolved. CDR1 MGHRA and CDR2 YSYEKL come from the germline V gene. Deletions cut 5 bases from V and 0 bases from J, with 14 bases between. CDR3 length equals 15 residues. The CDR3 loop is CASSSPARGSYEQYF. The CDR3 DNA follows: TGCGCCAGCAGCTCCCCCGCACGAGGCTCCTACGAGCAGTACTTC.

The J gene is TRBJ2-1, the V gene TRBV18; the D gene is possibly TRBD1 (7 bases). With 2 bases removed from V and 9 bases from J, the gap between germline ends came to 23 bases. CDR3 length equals 17 residues. Germline-derived CDR1 and CDR2 are KGHSH and LQKENI. The CDR3 here is CASSPRGAPQQGGEQFF. The CDR3 DNA follows: TGTGCCAGCTCACCAAGAGGGGCCCCCCAGCAGGGGGGTGAGCAGTTCTTC.

The V and J genes are TRBV18 and TRBJ2-7; 15 nucleotides agree with TRBD2. Per the germline V gene, CDR1 is KGHSH and CDR2 is LQKENI. This CDR3 is built from 19 residues. J lost 3 bases, V lost 4 bases, and 13 bases had no gene match. This CDR3 is CASSLLPPGLAGGRYEQYF. The DNA of the CDR3 is TGTGCCAGCTCACTCCTCCCTCCCGGACTAGCGGGAGGGCGCTACGAGCAGTACTTC.

This clone was seen only once. The chain recombines TRBV9 with TRBJ2-1; 14 bases are shared with TRBD2. V shed 4 bases and J 1 base; nucleotides not matched to a gene: 10. The CDR3 loop spans 19 amino acids. CDR1 is SGDLS and CDR2 is YYNGEE in the germline V gene. CDR3: CASSPTGTSGRGSYNEQFF. The CDR3 DNA follows: TGTGCCAGCAGCCCCACCGGGACTAGCGGGAGAGGGTCCTACAATGAGCAGTTCTTC.

The rearrangement joins TRBV19 to TRBJ1-6, with a possible D match to TRBD1 (6 bases). V was clipped by 5 bases and J by 7 bases, with 9 bases between them. CDR3 size: 13 residues. CDR1 and CDR2 from the germline V gene are LNHDA and SQIVND (reference sequence). As DNA, the CDR3 is TGTGCCAGTAGTGGACAGCTCAATTCACCCCTCCACTTT. It is translated as CASSGQLNSPLHF.

The chain couples TRBV11-2 to TRBJ2-5, with D possibly TRBD2 on 5 matching bases. Germline V gene lookup returns CDR1 SGHAT and CDR2 FQNNGV. With 7 bases removed from V and 4 bases from J, the gap between germline ends came to 13 bases. The CDR3 totals 13 residues. The CDR3 DNA reads as TGTGCCAGCAACCCGGCAGCGGCAGAGACCCAGTACTTC. Its translation: CASNPAAAETQYF.

This chain uses TRBV5-1 with TRBJ2-3; 7 positions match TRBD2. The CDR3 has 16 residues. V was pared by 4 bases and J by 0 bases, with 8 bases of the junction left unmatched. Germline assignment: CDR1 SGHRS and CDR2 YFSETQ. CDR3 region: CASSTLAEGSTDTQYF. The CDR3 DNA reads TGCGCCAGCAGCACCCTAGCGGAGGGGAGCACAGATACGCAGTATTTT. Complete variable domain (other parts from reference TRBV5-1 and TRBJ2-3): KAGVTQTPRYLIKTRGQQVTLSCSPISGHRSVSWYQQTPGQGLQFLFEYFSETQRNKGNFPGRFSGRQFSNSRSEMNVSTLELGDSALYLCASSTLAEGSTDTQYFGPGTRLTVL.

The V and J genes are TRBV7-2 and TRBJ2-5, with 11 bases that match TRBD2. V dropped 4 bases and J dropped 9; count of bases not matched to a gene: 13. The germline gives CDR1 SGHTA, CDR2 FQGNSA. The CDR3 extends over 16 amino acids. This CDR3 is CASSSKLAGVVGAQYF. For the CDR3, the DNA is TGTGCCAGCAGCTCAAAACTAGCGGGAGTAGTCGGTGCCCAGTACTTC.

This clone came up once. V is TRBV7-2 and J is TRBJ2-1; 10 nucleotides align to TRBD2. The trim removed 3 bases at V and 5 bases at J, leaving 4 bases unmatched. CDR1 and CDR2 from the germline V gene are SGHTA and FQGNSA. The CDR3 consists of 15 residues. The CDR3 DNA reads as TGTGCCAGCAGCTTTGAGCGGGAGGGGGACAATGAGCAGTTCTTC. Translation: CASSFEREGDNEQFF.

CDR3 in amino acids: CASSLQRPAGVVANEQFF. Here the CDR3 DNA reads TGTGCCAGCAGTTTACAGAGACCAGCGGGAGTTGTTGCCAATGAGCAGTTCTTC. The V and J genes are TRBV27 and TRBJ2-1; TRBD2 matches 8 bases. Germline CDR1 is MNHEY and CDR2 is SMNVEV (reference sequence). The V gene end was trimmed by 2 bases and the J gene end by 6 bases; junction bases not matched to a gene: 15. The CDR3 runs 18 residues.

This clone was detected a few times. V and J are TRBV28 and TRBJ1-4, with unresolved D. The CDR3 loop spans 15 amino acids. Germline loops: CDR1 MDHEN, CDR2 SYDVKM. The V gene lost 2 bases and the J gene lost 8 bases, with 15 bases spanning the gap. The chain's CDR3 is CASSLMAGQNEKLFF. In DNA, the CDR3 is TGTGCCAGCAGTTTAATGGCAGGCCAGAACGAAAAACTGTTTTTT.

CDR3 sequence: CASTGSEKLFF. Written as DNA, the CDR3 is TGTGCCAGCACAGGTTCCGAAAAACTGTTTTTT. This chain links TRBV19 with TRBJ1-4, with D possibly matching TRBD1 (5 bases). CDR3 size: 11 residues. Trimming took off 9 bases at V and 8 bases at J, with 10 bases between the two ends. Germline V gives CDR1 LNHDA, CDR2 SQIVND (reference sequence). Together with reference TRBV19 and TRBJ1-4, the CDR3 gives the full variable domain: DGGITQSPKYLFRKEGQNVTLSCEQNLNHDAMYWYRQDPGQGLRLIYYSQIVNDFQKGDIAEGYSVSREKKESFPLTVTSAQKNPTAFYLCASTGSEKLFFGSGTQLSVL.

This clone has just one count. It is unclear where the CDR3 begins or ends on the DNA, so no DNA is shown, and the CDR3 is as TCRdb lists it. The CDR3 spells CASGVASGSSFF. The chain uses TRBV28 and TRBJ2-1; the listed D gene, TRBD2, was not tested against the DNA. Germline-derived CDR1 and CDR2 are MDHEN and SYDVKM. The CDR3 is 12 amino acids long, termini counted.

The chain combines TRBV7-3 with TRBJ2-1; D gene unclear. This CDR3 has 13 residues. V lost 3 bases to trimming and J lost 5 bases, with 8 bases between them. In germline, CDR1 is SGHTA, CDR2 FQGTGA. The CDR3 spells CASSLAVNNEQFF. The CDR3 nucleotides read TGTGCCAGCAGCTTGGCAGTCAACAATGAGCAGTTCTTC. The full variable domain, its missing parts supplied by reference TRBV7-3 and TRBJ2-1, is GAGVSQTPSNKVTEKGKYVELRCDPISGHTALYWYRQSLGQGPEFLIYFQGTGAADDSGLPNDRFFAVRPEGSVSTLKIQRTERGDSAVYLCASSLAVNNEQFFGPGTRLTVL.

This chain links TRBV19 with TRBJ1-1; D gene ambiguous. In germline, CDR1 is LNHDA, CDR2 SQIVND (reference sequence). The CDR3 is 15 amino acids. V lost 9 bases and J lost 3, with 20 bases in between. The CDR3 loop is CASRKLSLRDTEAFF. CDR3 nucleotide sequence: TGTGCCAGCCGAAAACTTTCTTTACGGGACACTGAAGCTTTCTTT.

The rearrangement uses TRBV3-1 (or the pseudogene TRBV3-2) and TRBJ1-2, with TRBD1 matching 8 bases. The length of the CDR3 is 14 residues. Looked up from germline, CDR1 is LGHDT and CDR2 is YNNKEL (reference sequence). Trimming took 0 bases from V and 7 from J; bases not matched to a gene: 4. The CDR3 nucleotides read TGTGCCAGCAGCCAAGACCCAGGGGGCGCTGGCTACACCTTC. It encodes CASSQDPGGAGYTF.

The chain links TRBV28 to TRBJ1-1; TRBD1 might be the D (5 bases). The ends were cut back, 2 bases at V and 0 bases at J, with 10 bases in the middle. This CDR3 has 15 residues. CDR1 is MDHEN, CDR2 SYDVKM, per germline. In DNA, the CDR3 is TGTGCCAGCAGTTTACCGCAGGGCATGAACACTGAAGCTTTCTTT. Translated, it gives CASSLPQGMNTEAFF.

The CDR3 DNA follows: TGTGCCAGCAGCTTGGGACAGGGGGCCAACACTGAAGCTTTCTTT. Its protein is CASSLGQGANTEAFF. The V and J genes are TRBV5-4 and TRBJ1-1; 10 bases agree with TRBD1. With 0 bases clipped from V and 2 bases from J, the junction kept 1 base outside the gene matches. The germline V gene has CDR1 SGHNT and CDR2 YYREEE (reference sequence). The length of the CDR3 is 15 residues.

This chain connects TRBV9 to TRBJ1-1; a possible D gene is TRBD1 (6 bases). The length of the CDR3 is 13 residues. Looked up from germline, CDR1 is SGDLS and CDR2 is YYNGEE. V was trimmed by 3 bases and J by 4 bases, leaving 10 bases between them. CDR3 DNA: TGTGCCAGCAGCGGTACAGGGCCCACTGAAGCTTTCTTT. Its translation: CASSGTGPTEAFF.

The chain uses TRBV28 and TRBJ2-5; D perhaps matches TRBD2 (6 bases). The V end was cut by 6 bases, the J end by 3 bases, with 14 bases between. The CDR3 is 14 amino acids. The germline V gene has CDR1 MDHEN and CDR2 SYDVKM. CDR3 bases: TGTGCCAGCAGAACACCGGGACTGAAAGAGACCCAGTACTTC. Residues: CASRTPGLKETQYF. The variable domain in full, completed from reference TRBV28 and TRBJ2-5, reads DVKVTQSSRYLVKRTGEKVFLECVQDMDHENMFWYRQDPGLGLRLIYFSYDVKMKEKGDIPEGYSVSREKKERFSLILESASTNQTSMYLCASRTPGLKETQYFGPGTRLLVL.

The chain carries TRBV18 and TRBJ2-7; D not certain. V was clipped by 3 bases and J by 6 bases, with 15 bases between them. CDR3 size: 14 residues. CDR1 is KGHSH, CDR2 LQKENI, per germline. CDR3 DNA: TGTGCCAGCTCACCCGGAACGTTGGGCCCCGAGCAGTACTTC. Residues: CASSPGTLGPEQYF.